This T cell receptor (beta chain) is from a study of cytomegalovirus exposure and HLA in healthy donors. Findings and caveats of the study: Some TCR beta chains (around 160 of them) were listed as cytomegalovirus-associated. Cytomegalovirus status, reportedly, was diagnosed with high specificity and sensitivity by the classifier. Under in vitro conditions, three CMV-associated chains were confirmed as specific for CMV antigens. Subsequent analysis showed first-cohort TCR clusters tending to co-occur in 120 or so validation repertoires.

Details on this clone: The target antigen is unknown.

Germline lookup yields CDR1 SNHLY and CDR2 FYNNEI. The CDR3 contains 16 residues. The ends lost 1 base at V and 8 bases at J; junction bases unmatched: 8. Only in-frame clones appear in the TCRdb table, and some are missing; sequencing was by immunoSEQ multiplex PCR. Here the sample spans 100,000 to 150,000 clones, more than 70% being singletons. The rearrangement joins TRBV2 to TRBJ2-1, with 10 bases fitting TRBD2. The sequenced sample was PBMCs. The TCR was taken from a man aged 18 to 29 in good health and CMV-seronegative. DNA for the CDR3: TGTGCCAGCAGTGAAGATTCGCTAGCGGGAGATCATGAGCAGTTCTTC. This codes for CASSEDSLAGDHEQFF.